This TCR beta chain was obtained from a study of blood T cell repertoires in COVID-19. Turning to the study itself: Samples came from the United States, Italy and Spain, spanning acute and convalescent COVID-19.

Germline CDR1 reads SGHAT; CDR2 reads FQNNGV. This CDR3 region has 13 residues. Trimming took 1 base from V and 6 from J, leaving 6 bases between them. The method was immunoSEQ multiplex PCR; TCRdb's version includes in-frame clones alone and lacks a portion of them. The sample includes about 150,000 clones, roughly 91% of them seen just once. This TCR came from a man aged 45-65 years who had recovered from COVID-19. J is TRBJ2-2 and V is TRBV11-2; a possible D gene is TRBD2 (5 bases). Sequenced input: peripheral blood. CDR3 coding DNA: TGTGCCAGCAGCTTAGTCGGGGCCGGGGAGCTGTTTTTT. This translates into CASSLVGAGELFF.